These 11 T cell receptor beta chains were sequenced from one sample in a study of cytomegalovirus exposure and HLA in healthy donors. The PCR employed 60 Vbeta primers together with 13 Jbeta primers. TCRdb keeps only in-frame clones here, not all; method: immunoSEQ multiplex PCR. The table lists about 150,000 clones, about 85% of them singletons. Input material: PBMCs. The source is a woman in her late teens or twenties in good health and CMV-seronegative.

This chain joins TRBV4-1 and TRBJ2-3; maybe TRBD2 (6 bases). The CDR3 consists of 16 residues. Germline CDR1 is MGHRA and CDR2 is YSYEKL. V was cut by 6 bases and J by 0 bases, with 16 bases left in between. The CDR3 region is CASRRIVSGSTDTQYF. The DNA for the CDR3 is TGCGCCAGCAGACGAATAGTGAGCGGGAGCACAGATACGCAGTATTTT.

The V and J genes are TRBV9 and TRBJ2-3, with D possibly being TRBD2 (6 bases). Trimming removed 3 bases at V and 3 bases at J, with 17 bases between. The CDR3 length is 16 residues. The germline V gene encodes CDR1 SGDLS and CDR2 YYNGEE. The CDR3 DNA reads TGTGCCAGCAGCGGAGACCCCTCCGGGGGTACAGATACGCAGTATTTT. It codes for CASSGDPSGGTDTQYF.

The rearrangement links TRBV6-5 to TRBJ1-2, with unresolved D. Germline CDR1 is MNHEY and CDR2 is SVGAGI. The V end was cut by 6 bases, the J end by 2 bases, with 10 bases between. The CDR3 is 13 amino acids. CDR3 in amino acids: CASSQTTNYGYTF. CDR3 DNA sequence: TGTGCCAGCAGCCAAACAACAAACTATGGCTACACCTTC.

The rearrangement links TRBV9 to TRBJ2-1; D is unclear. Per germline, CDR1 SGDLS and CDR2 YYNGEE. V was clipped by 4 bases and J by 4 bases, with 9 bases between them. CDR3 length: 13 amino acids. In DNA, the CDR3 is TGTGCCAGCAGCCCTAGACCGTACAATGAGCAGTTCTTC. Residues: CASSPRPYNEQFF.

This clone has more than one count but fewer than ten. The junction shows a germline mismatch at one end, possibly a read error. This sequence joins TRBV19 and TRBJ2-6; D not certain. CDR1 is LNHDA and CDR2 is SQIVND in the germline V gene (reference sequence). The CDR3 totals 12 residues. The CDR3 DNA reads TGCGATTCAGGCTCTGGGGCCAACGTCCTGACTTTC. Its protein product is CDSGSGANVLTF.

The chain joins TRBV5-8 to TRBJ2-1; TRBD2 aligns across 9 bases. CDR1 is SGHTS, CDR2 YDEGEE, per germline. With 3 bases clipped from V and 0 bases from J, the junction kept 13 bases outside the gene matches. The CDR3 spans 19 residues. CDR3 sequence (DNA): TGTGCCAGCAGCTGGGGGGGGGCACTAGCGGGTGACTCCTACAATGAGCAGTTCTTC. The encoded protein is CASSWGGALAGDSYNEQFF.

This clone has only a few counts. This chain links TRBV15 with TRBJ2-5; D is perhaps TRBD2 (6 bases). The CDR3 loop spans 15 amino acids. Germline values: CDR1 LNHNV, CDR2 YYDKDF (reference sequence). The V end lost 2 bases, the J end lost 2 bases, and 12 bases lay between the germline ends. The CDR3 DNA sequence: TGTGCCACCAGCAGATACAGGACTAATCAAGAGACCCAGTACTTC. The encoded protein is CATSRYRTNQETQYF. The variable domain in full, with the rest retrieved from reference TRBV15 and TRBJ2-5, is DAMVIQNPRYQVTQFGKPVTLSCSQTLNHNVMYWYQQKSSQAPKLLFHYYDKDFNNEADTPDNFQSRRPNTSFCFLDIRSPGLGDTAMYLCATSRYRTNQETQYFGPGTRLLVL.

CDR3: CATSSASGARGGEQYF. CDR3 nucleotide sequence: TGTGCCACCAGCAGTGCCAGCGGGGCGCGGGGGGGTGAGCAGTACTTC. The chain combines TRBV15 with TRBJ2-7; 9 bases align to TRBD2. Trimming at V came to 3 bases and at J to 7 bases, leaving 13 bases not matched to a gene. Germline assignment: CDR1 LNHNV and CDR2 YYDKDF (reference sequence). The CDR3 consists of 16 residues.

This clone was detected a few times. This chain connects TRBV6-5 to TRBJ2-5, with a tentative D call TRBD1 (6 bases). The ends were cut back, 2 bases at V and 2 bases at J, with 12 bases in the middle. Germline V gene lookup returns CDR1 MNHEY and CDR2 SVGAGI. This CDR3 contains 15 residues. As DNA, the CDR3 is TGTGCCAGCAGTTACGGGGGCCTGAGACAAGAGACCCAGTACTTC. Protein sequence: CASSYGGLRQETQYF.

This chain links TRBV30 with TRBJ1-2; D ambiguous. Trimming removed 2 bases from V and 4 bases from J, with 5 bases in between. CDR1 and CDR2 (germline): GTSNPN, SVGIG (reference sequence). The CDR3 length is 11 residues. CDR3 nucleotides: TGTGCCTGGAGTCTTATCTATGGCTACACCTTC. It is translated as CAWSLIYGYTF.

The genes are TRBV7-2 and TRBJ2-5; TRBD1 might be the D (5 bases). CDR1 and CDR2 (germline): SGHTA, FQGNSA. The CDR3 is 13 residues long. V dropped 4 bases and J dropped 5 bases, with 11 bases sitting between them. CDR3 DNA: TGTGCCAGCAGCTCGATGACAGAGGAGACCCAGTACTTC. Residues: CASSSMTEETQYF.